Each of the 2 T cell receptor beta chains below was sequenced from the same sample in a study of blood T cell repertoires in COVID-19. TCRdb keeps only in-frame clones here, not all; method: immunoSEQ multiplex PCR. The sample gives a few hundred thousand clones, 88% of which show up once; 2.5% is in the top ten. Material: PBMCs or T cells enriched from blood (not recorded which). All receptors derive from a woman in her forties with acute COVID-19.

This chain joins TRBV9 and TRBJ1-2; no reliable D call. V dropped 0 bases and J dropped 1 base, with 10 bases sitting between them. Germline CDR1 and CDR2: SGDLS and YYNGEE. CDR3 length: 15 residues. As DNA, the CDR3 is TGTGCCAGCAGCGTAGGGCCTGTCCTTAACTATGGCTACACCTTC. It codes for CASSVGPVLNYGYTF.

J is TRBJ1-1 and V is TRBV5-1; TRBD1 might be the D (5 bases). CDR1 and CDR2 (germline): SGHRS, YFSETQ. The CDR3 totals 15 residues. Between the trimmed V and J ends, which lost 2 bases and 0 bases, there was a span of 11 bases. The CDR3 coding sequence is TGCGCCAGCAGCTTCCAGGGAGGGGTGAACACTGAAGCTTTCTTT. This translates into CASSFQGGVNTEAFF.